This is a list of T cell receptor beta chains from one sample in a study of blood T cell repertoires in COVID-19. Sequencing was performed with immunoSEQ multiplex PCR; in TCRdb, only in-frame clones are kept and a portion is missing. Among some 130,000 clones listed, 60% to 80% were seen once. The sample consisted of peripheral blood. These receptors all stem from a woman aged 70-85 years with acute or convalescent COVID-19. Each CDR3 is given with its conserved first and last residue. The D gene is left open where the match is weak. Size is omitted from some rows. Given values are once, few, many or a class for expanded clones.

clone_size	v_call	d_call	j_call	cdr3_aa	cdr3_nt
NA	TRBV7-2	TRBD2	TRBJ2-1	CASSLGSSGGAGEQFF	TGTGCCAGCAGCTTAGGATCTAGCGGGGGGGCCGGAGAGCAGTTCTTC
NA	TRBV5-1	TRBD1	TRBJ2-3	CASSPGQGYAGDTQYF	TGCGCCAGCAGCCCAGGACAGGGATATGCAGGAGATACGCAGTATTTT
NA	TRBV10-3	NA	TRBJ1-2	CAISEQGYGYTF	TGTGCCATCAGTGAACAGGGCTATGGCTACACCTTC
once	TRBV7-2	TRBD2	TRBJ2-4	CASSPGLAGNIQYF	TGTGCCAGCAGCCCGGGACTAGCGGGGAACATTCAGTACTTC
NA	TRBV5-1	TRBD2	TRBJ2-5	CASSPGLAGGRETQYF	TGCGCCAGCAGCCCGGGACTAGCGGGAGGGCGGGAGACCCAGTACTTC
NA	TRBV5-4	TRBD2	TRBJ2-1	CASSLARAGGFNNEQFF	TGTGCCAGCAGCTTGGCCCGAGCGGGAGGGTTCAACAATGAGCAGTTCTTC
NA	TRBV18	TRBD1	TRBJ2-7	CASSPRDRGLGEQYF	TGTGCCAGCTCACCAAGGGACAGGGGGCTGGGGGAGCAGTACTTC
NA	TRBV6-5	NA	TRBJ1-1	CASRLTGGTEAFF	TGTGCCAGCAGGCTTACGGGGGGCACTGAAGCTTTCTTT
NA	TRBV28	NA	TRBJ2-7	CASSLPGSASEQYF	TGTGCCAGCAGTTTGCCAGGAAGTGCGAGCGAGCAGTACTTC
NA	TRBV6-5	TRBD1	TRBJ1-2	CASSYSPTGTNYGYTF	TGTGCCAGCAGTTACTCGCCGACAGGGACCAACTATGGCTACACCTTC